These T cell receptor beta chains were read from a single sample in a study of identical twins. TCRdb reprocessed the 5' RACE reads via MiXCR and lists one record per CDR3 protein. Among about 690,000 distinct CDR3 sequences listed, about 20% were seen once. These data also formed part of another study, on T cells expressing NK-cell markers.

Sequencing input: PBMCs. These receptor sequences come from a woman aged 18 to 35 in good health. Both conserved end residues are part of each CDR3. D genes are given only for firm matches. Not all rows give a size; the values are once, few, many and, for expanded clones, a class.

j_call v_call d_call clone_size cdr3_aa cdr3_nt
TRBJ2-7 TRBV7-2 NA many CASSLELGAHEQYF TGTGCCAGCAGCTTAGAACTGGGAGCGCACGAGCAGTACTTC
TRBJ2-1 TRBV6-5 NA NA CASSYSLADYNEQFF TGTGCCAGCAGTTACTCACTAGCTGACTACAATGAGCAGTTCTTC
TRBJ2-1 TRBV25-1 TRBD1 NA CASSGWTGREQFF TGTGCCAGCAGTGGTTGGACAGGGCGGGAGCAGTTCTTC
TRBJ2-1 TRBV25-1 TRBD1 many CASRALTGGNEQFF TGTGCCAGCAGGGCACTGACAGGGGGCAATGAGCAGTTCTTC
TRBJ2-7 TRBV7-8 TRBD2 once CASSLLSGTSHLEQYF TGTGCCAGCAGCCTATTGTCTGGGACTAGCCATCTCGAGCAGTACTTC
TRBJ2-5 TRBV6-2/TRBV6-3 TRBD2 few CASSRQLAGAETQYF TGTGCCAGCAGTAGACAGCTAGCGGGAGCAGAGACCCAGTACTTC
TRBJ2-5 TRBV12-3/TRBV12-4 TRBD2 NA CASSPIAGASSQETQYF TGTGCCAGCAGTCCTATAGCGGGGGCGTCCTCCCAAGAGACCCAGTACTTC
TRBJ2-3 TRBV29-1 TRBD2 many CSVDGLAETDTQYF TGCAGCGTTGATGGTCTAGCGGAGACAGATACGCAGTATTTT
TRBJ2-5 TRBV20-1 NA NA CSARDSGRYQETQYF TGCAGTGCTAGAGACAGCGGGCGGTACCAAGAGACCCAGTACTTC
TRBJ1-2 TRBV28 NA few CASSDLLANYGYTF TGTGCCAGCAGTGATTTACTGGCTAACTATGGCTACACCTTC
TRBJ2-1 TRBV10-3 NA many CAITANNEQFF TGTGCCATCACTGCCAACAATGAGCAGTTCTTC
TRBJ2-4 TRBV6-5 NA NA CASSSRRRGNIQYF TGTGCCAGCAGTTCCCGACGGAGGGGGAACATTCAGTACTTC
TRBJ1-2 TRBV12-3/TRBV12-4 TRBD1 few CASSSALPGTGGLGYTF TGTGCCAGCAGCTCCGCCCTGCCAGGGACAGGGGGTCTTGGCTACACCTTC
TRBJ2-1 TRBV5-8 TRBD1 few CASSLVLDRGPESEQFF TGTGCCAGCAGCTTGGTCTTGGACAGGGGGCCAGAAAGTGAGCAGTTCTTC
TRBJ2-2 TRBV10-3 NA NA CAISGNGELFF TGTGCCATCTCGGGAAACGGGGAGCTGTTTTTT
TRBJ1-2 TRBV7-2 NA few CASSLAFAGYTF TGTGCCAGCAGCTTAGCTTTCGCTGGCTACACCTTC
TRBJ1-6 TRBV12-3/TRBV12-4 NA few CASSFEGANSPLHF TGTGCCAGCAGTTTTGAAGGGGCTAATTCACCCCTCCACTTT
TRBJ2-1 TRBV10-1 NA few CASSESGQRIGEQFF TGCGCCAGCAGTGAGTCTGGGCAGAGAATAGGTGAGCAGTTCTTC
TRBJ2-1 TRBV19 TRBD2 few CASALLAGGVNEQFF TGTGCCAGTGCCCTTCTAGCGGGGGGTGTTAATGAGCAGTTCTTC
TRBJ1-1 TRBV12-3/TRBV12-4 NA few CASSLRWEAFF TGTGCCAGCAGTTTAAGGTGGGAAGCTTTCTTT
TRBJ2-2 TRBV4-3 NA NA CASSLGLATNTGELFF TGCGCCAGCAGCCTAGGTCTAGCGACAAACACCGGGGAGCTGTTTTTT
TRBJ2-7 TRBV6-1 TRBD2 NA CASSAAGVGEQYF TGTGCCAGCAGTGCTGCGGGAGTAGGGGAGCAGTACTTC
TRBJ1-3 TRBV19 TRBD1 NA CASRESGQRLVSGNTIYF TGTGCCAGTAGGGAGTCGGGACAGCGCCTCGTATCTGGAAACACCATATATTTT
TRBJ2-3 TRBV7-9 NA NA CASSRISWGEADTQYF TGTGCCAGCAGCCGCATTTCCTGGGGAGAGGCAGATACGCAGTATTTT
TRBJ2-7 TRBV29-1 NA NA CSVRQVVAATYEQYF TGCAGCGTTCGACAGGTAGTAGCGGCAACCTACGAGCAGTACTTC
TRBJ2-1 TRBV11-2 NA few CASSALLGYNEQFF TGTGCCAGCAGCGCGCTTCTGGGCTACAATGAGCAGTTCTTC
TRBJ2-3 TRBV29-1 TRBD1 NA CSVERQGADTQYF TGCAGCGTTGAACGGCAGGGGGCAGATACGCAGTATTTT
TRBJ1-1 TRBV27 NA NA CASSRSTMNTEAFF TGTGCCAGCAGTAGGTCAACCATGAACACTGAAGCTTTCTTT
TRBJ2-7 TRBV12-3/TRBV12-4 NA NA CASSWGTRPPYEQYF TGTGCCAGCAGTTGGGGGACACGGCCTCCCTACGAGCAGTACTTC
TRBJ2-3 TRBV20-1 NA few CSAGPGDTQYF TGCAGTGCTGGACCGGGGGATACGCAGTATTTT
TRBJ2-7 TRBV20-1 TRBD1 NA CSAEGGQGFYEQYF TGCAGTGCAGAAGGAGGACAGGGCTTCTACGAGCAGTACTTC
TRBJ2-2 TRBV6-1 NA NA CASSDGIDNGELFF TGTGCCAGCAGTGATGGTATTGACAACGGGGAGCTGTTTTTT
TRBJ2-7 TRBV9 TRBD2 NA CASSHRSGRWYEQYF TGTGCCAGCAGCCACCGGAGCGGGAGATGGTACGAGCAGTACTTC
TRBJ2-5 TRBV4-3 NA few CASSQSGEETQYF TGCGCCAGCAGCCAAAGTGGGGAAGAGACCCAGTACTTC
TRBJ2-3 TRBV7-6 TRBD2 NA CASSLGGTGKGLAGSGDTQYF TGTGCCAGCAGCTTAGGCGGGACAGGAAAGGGACTAGCGGGGAGCGGAGATACGCAGTATTTT
TRBJ2-7 TRBV12-3/TRBV12-4 NA few CASSAFLSYEQYF TGTGCCAGCAGTGCCTTCCTCAGTTACGAGCAGTACTTC